Below, 7 T cell receptor beta chains from the same sample are listed, as sequenced in a study of identical twins. TCRdb analysed the 5' RACE reads with MiXCR anew, one entry per CDR3 protein. The profile shows nearly 900,000 distinct CDR3 sequences, 10% to 15% of them singletons. The sample was also reused in another study, on yellow fever vaccine responses in identical twins.

Sequencing used PBMCs. These receptors were taken from a woman younger than 35 in good health.

This clonotype was seen a few times. This CDR3 is CASSYAQGLNTEAFF. CDR3 DNA: TGTGCCAGCAGTTACGCACAGGGGCTGAACACTGAAGCTTTCTTT. The chain couples TRBV6-5 to TRBJ1-1; TRBD1 agrees at 7 bases. J gave up 0 bases and V 2 bases, and 3 bases lay outside the gene matches. The CDR3 extends over 15 amino acids. CDR1 and CDR2 (germline): MNHEY, SVGAGI.

V gene TRBV12-3 or TRBV12-4 combines with J gene TRBJ1-6; D remains ambiguous. V was cut by 1 base and J by 7 bases, with 11 bases left in between. This CDR3 comprises 15 residues. Here the CDR3 reads CASSLEPLTNSPLHF. CDR3 bases: TGTGCCAGCAGTTTAGAGCCCCTAACCAATTCACCCCTCCACTTT.

This clonotype was seen a few times. The gene calls are TRBV9 and TRBJ1-1; unclear D gene. CDR1 SGDLS and CDR2 YYNGEE come from the germline V gene. The CDR3 totals 15 residues. The germline V and J ends were trimmed by 7 bases and 2 bases, with 18 bases remaining between them. CDR3: CASGSPRQANTEAFF. Written as DNA, the CDR3 is TGTGCCAGCGGATCCCCTCGGCAGGCCAACACTGAAGCTTTCTTT.

The chain is built from TRBV20-1 and TRBJ1-5; D call uncertain. V was trimmed by 0 bases and J by 4 bases, leaving 7 bases between them. The CDR3 covers 13 residues. In germline, CDR1 is DFQATT, CDR2 SNEGSKA (reference sequence). The CDR3 bases are TGCAGTGCTAGAGATGAAGGAAATCAGCCCCAGCATTTT. Translation: CSARDEGNQPQHF.

The chain employs TRBV5-5 and TRBJ2-5; TRBD2 matches 8 bases. The germline CDR1 and CDR2 sequences are SGHKS and YYEKEE (reference sequence). V lost 0 bases to trimming and J lost 1 base; unmatched junction nucleotides: 2. The CDR3 contains 15 residues. CDR3 DNA: TGTGCCAGCAGCTTGGCCGGGACTAGCCAAGAGACCCAGTACTTC. It encodes CASSLAGTSQETQYF.

The gene calls are TRBV6-5 and TRBJ1-1; D uncertain. The CDR3 contains 16 residues. The V gene's germline CDR1 is MNHEY and CDR2 SVGAGI. Deletions cut 2 bases from V and 1 base from J, with 14 bases between. The CDR3 sequence: CASSYGGGARNTEAFF. The DNA for the CDR3 is TGTGCCAGCAGTTACGGTGGAGGTGCTCGGAACACTGAAGCTTTCTTT.

This chain's CDR3 is CASSTTGAITEAFF. DNA for the CDR3: TGTGCCAGCAGCACGACAGGGGCAATCACTGAAGCTTTCTTT. The chain is built from TRBV3-1 and TRBJ1-1, with 8 positions matching TRBD1. Looked up from germline, CDR1 is LGHDT and CDR2 is YNNKEL (reference sequence). The J segment lost 4 bases and the V segment lost 5 bases, leaving 6 bases of the junction unmatched. The CDR3 is 14 amino acids.